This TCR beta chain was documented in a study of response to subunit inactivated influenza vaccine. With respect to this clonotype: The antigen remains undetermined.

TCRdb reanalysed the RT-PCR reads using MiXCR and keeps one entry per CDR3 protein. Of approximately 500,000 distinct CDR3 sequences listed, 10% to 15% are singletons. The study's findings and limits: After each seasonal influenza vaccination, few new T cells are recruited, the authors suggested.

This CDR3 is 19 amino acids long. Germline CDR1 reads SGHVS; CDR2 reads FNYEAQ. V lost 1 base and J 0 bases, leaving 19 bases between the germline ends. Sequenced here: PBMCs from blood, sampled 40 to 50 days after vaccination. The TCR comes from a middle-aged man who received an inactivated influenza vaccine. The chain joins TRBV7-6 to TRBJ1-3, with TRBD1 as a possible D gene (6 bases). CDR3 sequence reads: CASSLGSGGATVSGNTIYF. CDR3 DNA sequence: TGTGCCAGCAGCTTAGGTAGCGGGGGCGCGACGGTCTCTGGAAACACCATATATTTT. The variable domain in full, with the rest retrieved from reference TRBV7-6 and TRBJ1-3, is GAGVSQSPRYKVTKRGQDVALRCDPISGHVSLYWYRQALGQGPEFLTYFNYEAQQDKSGLPNDRFSAERPEGSISTLTIQRTEQRDSAMYRCASSLGSGGATVSGNTIYFGEGSWLTVV.